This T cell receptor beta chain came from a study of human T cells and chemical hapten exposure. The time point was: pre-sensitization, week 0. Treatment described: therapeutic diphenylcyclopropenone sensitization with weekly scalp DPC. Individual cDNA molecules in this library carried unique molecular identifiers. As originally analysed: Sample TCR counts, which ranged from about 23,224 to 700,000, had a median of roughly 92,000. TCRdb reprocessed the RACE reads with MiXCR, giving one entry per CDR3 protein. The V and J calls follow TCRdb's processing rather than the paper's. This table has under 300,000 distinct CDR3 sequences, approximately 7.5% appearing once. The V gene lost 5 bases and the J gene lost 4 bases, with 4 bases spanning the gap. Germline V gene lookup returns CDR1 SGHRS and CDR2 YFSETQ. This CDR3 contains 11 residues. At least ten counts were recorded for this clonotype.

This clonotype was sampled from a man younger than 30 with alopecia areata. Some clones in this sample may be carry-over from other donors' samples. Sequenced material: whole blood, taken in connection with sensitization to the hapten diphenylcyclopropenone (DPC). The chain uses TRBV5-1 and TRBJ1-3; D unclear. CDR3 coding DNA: TGCGCCAGCAGTGAGGGAAACACCATATATTTT. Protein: CASSEGNTIYF.